Sequencing of this T cell receptor beta chain was carried out in a study of human T cells and chemical hapten exposure. Across the whole study: Sensitizing treatment utilized 2% DPC over a roughly 2 cm by roughly 2 cm portion of upper inner arm skin.

Time point here: pre-sensitization, week 0. The treatment: therapeutic diphenylcyclopropenone sensitization with weekly scalp DPC. The CDR3 length is 15 residues. Germline-derived CDR1 and CDR2 are LNHNV and YYDKDF (reference sequence). J was trimmed by 2 bases and V by 5 bases; bases with no gene match: 6. One entry per CDR3 protein, called by TCRdb with MiXCR from the RACE reads. The data hold some 400,000 distinct CDR3 sequences, with 4% to 6% observed a single time. This clonotype was recorded at least ten times. The sequence derives from a woman between 45 and 60 years old with alopecia areata. Some clones in this sample may be carry-over from other donors' samples. Sequencing used whole blood, obtained in connection with sensitization to the hapten diphenylcyclopropenone (DPC). The rearrangement links TRBV15 to TRBJ2-3, with TRBD2 identical over 8 bases. The CDR3 protein is CATSRRSGITDTQYF. The CDR3 DNA is TGTGCCACCAGCCGACGTAGCGGGATCACAGATACGCAGTATTTT.